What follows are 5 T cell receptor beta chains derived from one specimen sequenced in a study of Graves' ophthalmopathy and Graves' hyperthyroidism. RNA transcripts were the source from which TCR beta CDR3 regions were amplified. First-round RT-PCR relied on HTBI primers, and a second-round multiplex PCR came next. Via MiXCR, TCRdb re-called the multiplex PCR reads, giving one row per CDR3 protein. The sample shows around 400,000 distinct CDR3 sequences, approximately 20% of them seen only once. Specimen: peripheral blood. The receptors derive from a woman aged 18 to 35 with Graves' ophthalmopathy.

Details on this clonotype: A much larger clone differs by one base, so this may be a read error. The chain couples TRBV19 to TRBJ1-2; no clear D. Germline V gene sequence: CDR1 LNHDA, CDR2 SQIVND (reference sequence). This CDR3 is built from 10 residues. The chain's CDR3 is CALWVAGYTF. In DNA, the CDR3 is TGTGCGCTTTGGGTGGCCGGCTACACCTTC.

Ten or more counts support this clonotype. This chain's CDR3 is CASSRVRDKTSNQPQHF. CDR3 coding DNA: TGTGCCAGCAGTAGGGTAAGGGACAAAACCTCTAATCAGCCCCAGCATTTT. The chain carries TRBV6-1 and TRBJ1-5; maybe TRBD1 (6 bases). The CDR3 covers 17 residues. The germline V gene has CDR1 MNHNS and CDR2 SASEGT. V lost 5 bases to trimming and J lost 4 bases, with 21 bases between them.

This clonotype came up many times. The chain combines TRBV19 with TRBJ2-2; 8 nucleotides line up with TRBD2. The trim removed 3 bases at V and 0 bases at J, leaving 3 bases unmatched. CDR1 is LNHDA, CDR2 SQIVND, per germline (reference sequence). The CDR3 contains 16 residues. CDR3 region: CASSIPAGANTGELFF. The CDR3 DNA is TGTGCCAGTAGTATCCCAGCGGGAGCGAACACCGGGGAGCTGTTTTTT.

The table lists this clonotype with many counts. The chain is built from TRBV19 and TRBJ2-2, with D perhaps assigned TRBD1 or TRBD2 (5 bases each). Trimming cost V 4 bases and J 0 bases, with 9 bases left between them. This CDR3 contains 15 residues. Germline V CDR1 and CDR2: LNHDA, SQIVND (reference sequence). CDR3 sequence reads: CASSKRGSNTGELFF. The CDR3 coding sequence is TGTGCCAGTAGTAAACGGGGCTCGAACACCGGGGAGCTGTTTTTT. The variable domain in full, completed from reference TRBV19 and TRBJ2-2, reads DGGITQSPKYLFRKEGQNVTLSCEQNLNHDAMYWYRQDPGQGLRLIYYSQIVNDFQKGDIAEGYSVSREKKESFPLTVTSAQKNPTAFYLCASSKRGSNTGELFFGEGSRLTVL.

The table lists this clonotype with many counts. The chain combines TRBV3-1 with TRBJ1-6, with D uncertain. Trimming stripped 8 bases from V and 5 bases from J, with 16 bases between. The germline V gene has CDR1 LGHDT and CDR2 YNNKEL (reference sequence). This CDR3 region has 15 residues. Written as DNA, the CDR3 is TGTGCCAGCCATTTCAGTCAGAGGGATAATTCACCCCTCCACTTT. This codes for CASHFSQRDNSPLHF.